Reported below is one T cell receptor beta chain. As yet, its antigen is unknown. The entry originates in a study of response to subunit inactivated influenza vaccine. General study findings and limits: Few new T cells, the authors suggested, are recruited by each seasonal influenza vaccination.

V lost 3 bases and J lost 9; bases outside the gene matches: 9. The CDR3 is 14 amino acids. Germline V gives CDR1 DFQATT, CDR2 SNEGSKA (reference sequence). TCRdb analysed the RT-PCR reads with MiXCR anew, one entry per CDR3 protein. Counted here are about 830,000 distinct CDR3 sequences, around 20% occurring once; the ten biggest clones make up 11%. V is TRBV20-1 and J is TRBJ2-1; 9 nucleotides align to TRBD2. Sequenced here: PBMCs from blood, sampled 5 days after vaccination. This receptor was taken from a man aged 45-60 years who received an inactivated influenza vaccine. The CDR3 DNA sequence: TGCAGTGCTAGCCTTGCGGGAGGGCCTGCTGAGCAGTTCTTC. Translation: CSASLAGGPAEQFF.